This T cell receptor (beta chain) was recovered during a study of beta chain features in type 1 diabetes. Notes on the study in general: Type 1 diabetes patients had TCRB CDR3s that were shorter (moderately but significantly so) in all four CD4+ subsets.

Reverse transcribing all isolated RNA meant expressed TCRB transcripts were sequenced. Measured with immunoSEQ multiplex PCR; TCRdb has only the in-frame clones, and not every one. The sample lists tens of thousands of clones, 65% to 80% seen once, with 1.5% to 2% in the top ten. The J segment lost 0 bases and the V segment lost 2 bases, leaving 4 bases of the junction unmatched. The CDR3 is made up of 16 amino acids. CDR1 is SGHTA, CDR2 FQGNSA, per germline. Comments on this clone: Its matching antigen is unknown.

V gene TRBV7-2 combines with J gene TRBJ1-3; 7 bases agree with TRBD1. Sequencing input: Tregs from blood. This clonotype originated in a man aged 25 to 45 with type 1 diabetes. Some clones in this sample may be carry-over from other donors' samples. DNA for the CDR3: TGTGCCAGCAGCTTAATGGGACAGAGCTCTGGAAACACCATATATTTT. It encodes CASSLMGQSSGNTIYF.